The present T cell receptor (beta chain) was sequenced within a study of blood T cell repertoires in COVID-19. Study background: COVID-19 samples from acute and convalescent phases originated in the United States, Italy and Spain. PBMCs, B-cell-depleted T cells, or T cells were the source of the cDNA or gDNA that made up the material.

Assay: immunoSEQ multiplex PCR; the TCRdb copy retains only in-frame clones and omits some. The sample consists of 140,000 to 150,000 clones, approximately 80% of them appearing once. The germline V gene encodes CDR1 MNHNS and CDR2 SASEGT. The length of the CDR3 is 15 residues. Trimming stripped 3 bases from V and 6 bases from J, with 15 bases between. This TCR derives from a human donor in a cohort sampled during active COVID-19. The sequencing input was peripheral blood. V usage is TRBV6-1 and J usage is TRBJ1-5; D uncertain. As DNA, the CDR3 is TGTGCCAGCAGTGATACCCTAGTAGCGGCTCAGCCCCAGCATTTT. It is translated as CASSDTLVAAQPQHF.